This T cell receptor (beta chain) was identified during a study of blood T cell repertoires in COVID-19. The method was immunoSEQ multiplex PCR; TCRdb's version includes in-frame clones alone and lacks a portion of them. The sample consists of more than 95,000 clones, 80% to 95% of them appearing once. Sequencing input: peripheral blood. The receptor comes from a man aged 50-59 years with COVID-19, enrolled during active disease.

CDR3 sequence (DNA): TGTGCCAGCAGTCTTAGCGGTGCGAACACCGGGGAGCTGTTTTTT. Translated, it gives CASSLSGANTGELFF. This chain joins TRBV28 and TRBJ2-2; perhaps TRBD2 as D (6 bases). Trimming pared 5 bases from V and 0 bases from J, leaving 10 bases between. Germline loops: CDR1 MDHEN, CDR2 SYDVKM. The CDR3 extends over 15 amino acids.